This TCR beta chain was profiled in a study of T cell responses to AZD1222 COVID-19 vaccine. Study at large: Pooling covered second doses at about 4 or about 12 weeks.

To note about this clone: Its cognate antigen is unknown.

Study-level findings and limits: Baseline testing showed seropositivity in only six AZD1222 recipients. Most donors were white British, females outnumbered males, and clonal diversity was possibly underestimated. Repertoires were obtained solely post-peak T cell response.

Here immunoSEQ multiplex PCR was the method, and the copy in TCRdb shows in-frame clones only, minus some. The table has 130,000 to 150,000 clones, 91% seen once. Germline V gene data show CDR1 as ENHRY and CDR2 as SYGVKD. V lost 8 bases, J lost 7 bases, and 10 bases stayed unmatched. The CDR3 loop spans 15 amino acids. The chain recombines TRBV10-3 with TRBJ2-1, with 11 nucleotides matching TRBD2. This sample comprised peripheral blood, obtained on day 0 of AZD1222 vaccination. This TCR was recovered from an adult in good health. The CDR3 sequence: CAIGRQLAGENEQFF. DNA for the CDR3: TGTGCCATCGGGCGGCAACTAGCGGGAGAAAATGAGCAGTTCTTC.